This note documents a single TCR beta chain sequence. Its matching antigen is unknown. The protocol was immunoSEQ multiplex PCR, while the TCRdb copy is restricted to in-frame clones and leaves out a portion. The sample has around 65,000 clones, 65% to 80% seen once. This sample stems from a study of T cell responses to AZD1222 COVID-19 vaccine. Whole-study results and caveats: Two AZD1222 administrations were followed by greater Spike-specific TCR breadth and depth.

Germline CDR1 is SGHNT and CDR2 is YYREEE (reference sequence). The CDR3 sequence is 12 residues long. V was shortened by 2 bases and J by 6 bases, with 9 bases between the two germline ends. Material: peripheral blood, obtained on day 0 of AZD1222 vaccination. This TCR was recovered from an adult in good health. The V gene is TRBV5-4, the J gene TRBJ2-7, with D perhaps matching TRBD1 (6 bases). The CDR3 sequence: CASSFYRAEQYF. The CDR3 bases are TGTGCCAGCAGCTTTTACAGGGCCGAGCAGTACTTC.